This TCR beta chain was obtained from a study of beta chain features in type 1 diabetes listed by TCRdb under 2018. A note on the overall study: Mean age, gender distribution, total cell number and subset yield were not different between patients and healthy donors. Regulatory and stem cell-like memory subsets were isolated from only 8 patients and roughly 8 healthy donors, whereas naive and central memory subsets came from all 30 or so donors. In the study, recently diagnosed type 1 diabetes patients and matched healthy donors were compared on the TCRB repertoires of their sorted circulating CD4+ T cell subsets. A total of roughly 110 million sorted cells were examined across all samples, and the number of cells per subset was strongly correlated with RNA yield. What the study reported, not specific to this receptor: In all four CD4+ subsets, TCRB CDR3 length was moderately but significantly shorter in type 1 diabetes patients. Because the HLA sub-analyses included only small numbers of individuals, any influence of HLA type on TCRB rearrangement was left unresolved. Because cDNA rather than genomic DNA was sequenced, highly expressing activated cells could have been over-represented, although no difference in activation and CD3 levels was found between groups. At VDJ recombination sites, patients with type 1 diabetes made fewer insertions and deleted more nucleotides, a pattern implying thymic rearrangement abnormalities. The naive, central memory and regulatory TCRB repertoires appeared to resemble one another more closely among patients than among healthy donors. PCR may preferentially amplify shorter templates, but because patient and control samples were amplified and corrected together, any resulting skew would affect both groups equally.

This clone was found a few times. It has no known antigen specificity. Base qualities are not at hand, and no much larger clone is one base apart. Germline trimming amounts to 3 bases on V and 2 bases on J, with 8 as the count of junction bases outside the gene matches. CDR1 SGHRS and CDR2 YFSETQ were looked up in the germline V gene. The CDR3 sequence holds 17 residues, the cysteine and phenylalanine included. The entry retains the CDR3 DNA only, 51 bases that are in frame from base 1. A single peripheral blood draw of about 116 mL on average was collected from each donor into heparinised tubes. A BD FACSAria II and a panel including CD45RO, CCR7, CD25, CD127, CD95 and CD27 were used to sort naive, central memory, regulatory and stem cell-like memory CD4+ T cells. All sorted populations exceeded 95% purity. PBMCs were separated immediately by Lymphoprep density gradient centrifugation and were stained directly, without being cultured. Samples were stained and sorted in pairs, with one healthy donor and one patient per experiment, so that batch effects were minimized.

The entire isolated RNA was reverse transcribed using the High Capacity cDNA Reverse Transcription Kit, and thus expressed TCRB transcripts were sequenced. Naive, central memory and regulatory T cell samples underwent deep immunoSEQ sequencing, averaging roughly 3.5 million total reads per sample. Sorted cells were lysed in RLT buffer and RNA was extracted with DNase-treated RNeasy Micro or Mini kits, depending on cell number. To prevent cross-contamination, every cell subset was processed on its own, while patient and healthy donor samples were processed together. The immunoSEQ multiplex PCR was used to amplify TCRB sequences from cDNA, generating 87-bp fragments that spanned the CDR3 region. Sequencing of the amplicons was done on the Illumina HiSeq platform. The authors processed their data as follows. Synthetic template baselines were used to correct PCR bias computationally, reads within Hamming distance 2 were collapsed, and singletons that could not be merged were discarded. Reads were aligned against IMGT so that V, D and J genes, CDR3 length and insertions or deletions at six rearrangement sites could be assigned. Within each subset, clonotype counts were normalized to the number of sorted cells before true diversity and Gini coefficients were calculated with the tcR R package. The overlap coefficient, calculated on TCRB nucleotide sequences, was used to measure repertoire sharing. What TCRdb holds here is the immuneACCESS table cut down to in-frame rearrangements. Part of the clones is not present; checked against another copy, under half of the missing clones reflect an unresolved V gene, and the others are unexplained. Clonal size and the V and J genes are those of that table, whereas D and trimming came from the DNA. This sample has around 300,000 clones in its table, and around 7.3% of those were observed once. The ten largest clones represent 0.9% to 1.2% of the sample.

Recombination connected TRBV5-1 to TRBJ2-3; TRBD2 aligns with 11 central bases. This receptor was taken from a woman younger than 30 in good health. The sequenced sample consisted of central memory CD4+ T cells from blood. The sequence in DNA is TGCGCCAGCAGCTCGGGGACTAGCGGACTAAACACAGATACGCAGTATTTT. The resulting protein is CASSSGTSGLNTDTQYF.